This TCR beta chain stems from a study of OX40 agonist ivuxolimab in advanced cancers. The cohort excluded patients with autoimmune disease history or systemic immunosuppression. Study results and caveats: A proportion of nonresponders additionally exhibited low normalized T-cell clonal expansion.

Germline V gene lookup returns CDR1 MNHEY and CDR2 SVGAGI. The length of the CDR3 is 12 residues. The V end lost 7 bases, the J end lost 2 bases, and 8 bases lay between the germline ends. Worth noting for this clone: Antigen unknown.

The table came from immunoSEQ multiplex PCR; TCRdb's copy has only in-frame clones and leaves some out. Of 70,000 to 95,000 clones in the sample, approximately 91% were seen once. The TCR originated in an adult with an advanced solid tumor such as melanoma, head and neck, liver or kidney cancer. Specimen: CD4+ or CD8+ T cells sorted from blood, collected in a trial of the OX40 agonist ivuxolimab. The gene calls are TRBV6-5 and TRBJ2-5, with a weak D call TRBD1 (6 bases). CDR3 DNA sequence: TGTGCCAGCAAGAGGGGGCAAGAGACCCAGTACTTC. Encoded protein: CASKRGQETQYF.